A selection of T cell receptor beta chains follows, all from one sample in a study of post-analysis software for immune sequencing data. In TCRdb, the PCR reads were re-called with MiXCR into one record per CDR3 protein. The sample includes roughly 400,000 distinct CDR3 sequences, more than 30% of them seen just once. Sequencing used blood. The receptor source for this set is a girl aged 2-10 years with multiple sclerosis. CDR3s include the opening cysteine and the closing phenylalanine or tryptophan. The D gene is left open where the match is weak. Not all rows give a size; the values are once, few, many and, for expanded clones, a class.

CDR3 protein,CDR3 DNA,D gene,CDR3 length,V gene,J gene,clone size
CASSATGARYEQYF,TGTGCCAGCAGCGCTACGGGGGCGCGGTACGAGCAGTACTTC,-,14,TRBV7-2,TRBJ2-7,-
CASSPLTGGNQPQHF,TGTGCCAGCAGCCCCTTAACAGGGGGCAATCAGCCCCAGCATTTT,TRBD1,15,TRBV7-3,TRBJ1-5,few
CASSLASGGYEQYF,TGCGCCAGCAGCTTGGCTAGCGGGGGGTACGAGCAGTACTTC,TRBD2,14,TRBV5-1,TRBJ2-7,-
CSATLPDTQYF,TGCAGTGCTACTTTACCAGATACGCAGTATTTT,-,11,TRBV20-1,TRBJ2-3,-
CASSPVGVVNNEQFF,TGTGCCAGCAGCCCTGTCGGGGTAGTTAACAATGAGCAGTTCTTC,-,15,TRBV11-2,TRBJ2-1,-
CAISESQVSGELFF,TGTGCCATCAGTGAGTCGCAAGTTTCCGGGGAGCTGTTTTTT,-,14,TRBV10-3,TRBJ2-2,-
CASRTETYEQYF,TGTGCCAGCAGGACAGAGACCTACGAGCAGTACTTC,-,12,TRBV6-5,TRBJ2-7,few
CASKGGSLTRSYNEQFF,TGTGCCAGCAAAGGTGGTAGTTTGACTAGGTCGTACAATGAGCAGTTCTTC,-,17,TRBV2,TRBJ2-1,-
CASSSRGHYQETQYF,TGTGCCAGCAGCTCCCGGGGACACTACCAAGAGACCCAGTACTTC,-,15,TRBV7-3,TRBJ2-5,-
CATGTSGGPETQYF,TGTGCCACTGGGACTAGCGGGGGCCCAGAGACCCAGTACTTC,TRBD2,14,TRBV24-1,TRBJ2-5,-
CAAKGKGLENTEAFF,TGTGCCGCCAAGGGGAAGGGGTTGGAGAACACTGAAGCTTTCTTT,-,15,TRBV10-3,TRBJ1-1,-
CASSLQIGGAKNIQYF,TGCGCCAGCAGCCTTCAGATTGGGGGGGCCAAAAACATTCAGTACTTC,-,16,TRBV5-1,TRBJ2-4,-
CASSKTQLAGGPHEQFF,TGCGCCAGCAGCAAAACCCAACTAGCGGGAGGGCCCCATGAGCAGTTCTTC,TRBD2,17,TRBV4-3,TRBJ2-1,-
CASITSPLAGAGEQYF,TGTGCCAGCATCACTTCCCCCTTAGCGGGAGCGGGTGAGCAGTACTTC,TRBD2,16,TRBV28,TRBJ2-5,few
CASSYLGGGSTDTQYF,TGTGCCAGCAGTTACCTCGGCGGGGGTAGCACAGATACGCAGTATTTT,TRBD2,16,TRBV6-6,TRBJ2-3,-
CASSGTGEVTDTQYF,TGTGCCAGCAGTGGGACAGGGGAGGTGACAGATACGCAGTATTTT,TRBD1,15,TRBV7-2,TRBJ2-3,-
CAISGEGQGAYNGQFF,TGTGCCATCAGTGGGGAAGGACAGGGGGCTTACAATGGGCAGTTCTTC,TRBD1,16,TRBV10-3,TRBJ2-1,-
CATSRDWWGSASDTQYF,TGTGCCACCAGCAGAGATTGGTGGGGCTCCGCGTCGGATACGCAGTATTTT,-,17,TRBV15,TRBJ2-3,-
CASRLTGNRNEQFF,TGTGCCAGCAGGCTCACAGGGAACAGGAATGAGCAGTTCTTC,-,14,TRBV6-5,TRBJ2-1,-
CASSAGPLSGNTQYF,TGTGCCAGCAGTGCCGGACCGCTCTCCGGGAATACGCAGTATTTT,-,15,TRBV28,TRBJ2-3,few
CASSFSIGYQETQYF,TGTGCCAGCAGTTTTAGCATTGGGTACCAAGAGACCCAGTACTTC,-,15,TRBV28,TRBJ2-5,-
CASSQDGNTEAFF,TGTGCCAGCAGCCAAGACGGGAACACTGAAGCTTTCTTT,-,13,TRBV7-9,TRBJ1-1,-
CASSLGTSSPLEQYF,TGTGCCAGCAGCCTCGGGACATCTTCGCCTTTGGAGCAGTACTTC,-,15,TRBV7-6,TRBJ2-7,few
CSARDPGGASRDGYTF,TGCAGTGCTCGGGACCCAGGGGGCGCGTCGAGGGATGGCTACACCTTC,TRBD1,16,TRBV20-1,TRBJ1-2,-
CASSQSGQANEKLFF,TGTGCCAGCAGCCAATCCGGACAGGCTAATGAAAAACTGTTTTTT,TRBD1,15,TRBV16,TRBJ1-4,-
CASSLAAGRNCTF,TGTGCCAGCAGCTTAGCGGCGGGCAGGAATTGCACCTTC,-,13,TRBV13,TRBJ1-2,few
CSARDPRGSGGTDTQYF,TGCAGTGCTAGAGATCCCCGAGGGAGCGGAGGCACAGATACGCAGTATTTT,-,17,TRBV20-1,TRBJ2-3,few
CASSSGTPGTDTQYF,TGTGCCAGCAGTTCCGGGACACCGGGGACAGATACGCAGTATTTT,-,15,TRBV28,TRBJ2-3,-
CASRLQGDGTDTQYF,TGTGCCAGCAGACTACAGGGAGATGGCACAGATACGCAGTATTTT,-,15,TRBV12-3/TRBV12-4,TRBJ2-3,few
CASSLDQGRLYF,TGTGCCAGCAGCTTGGATCAGGGGCGACTGTACTTC,-,12,TRBV5-5,TRBJ2-4,-